Sequencing of this T cell receptor (beta chain) was carried out in a study of human T cells and chemical hapten exposure. Study at large: Small volume differences among pooled libraries mainly caused per-sample TCR yield variation.

The time point here: healthy volunteer bleed at 6 weeks. Total RNA was extracted from unfractionated whole blood. Findings and caveats of the study: With DPC sensitization, TCRs exceeding 1 in 1000 frequency showed no change.

As the library was built, unique molecular identifiers were attached to individual cDNA molecules. In the original processing: Samples ranged from roughly 23,224 to 690,600 TCRs, with a median of approximately 91,000. Each CDR3 protein is one row after TCRdb ran MiXCR on the RACE reads. The V and J calls come from TCRdb's annotation, not from the publication. The table has approximately 81,000 distinct CDR3 sequences, 8.6% seen once. A note on this clonotype: Antigen: not known.

The ends were cut back, 4 bases at V and 4 bases at J, with 14 bases in the middle. CDR1 is SGHDN and CDR2 is FVKESK in the germline V gene. The CDR3 covers 16 residues. The sequence derives from a male donor in good health. Some clones in this sample may be carry-over from other donors' samples. Material for sequencing was whole blood. V and J are TRBV14 and TRBJ2-6, with TRBD2 as a possible D gene (5 bases). CDR3 coding DNA: TGTGCCAGCAGCCCGAGGGTGCAGGCGGGGGCCAACGTCCTGACTTTC. It is translated as CASSPRVQAGANVLTF. The full variable domain, with the rest looked up from reference TRBV14 and TRBJ2-6, is EAGVTQFPSHSVIEKGQTVTLRCDPISGHDNLYWYRRVMGKEIKFLLHFVKESKQDESGMPNNRFLAERTGGTYSTLKVQPAELEDSGVYFCASSPRVQAGANVLTFGAGSRLTVL.